The 12 T cell receptor beta chains listed next were all sequenced from one sample in a study of CD8 T cells in ankylosing spondylitis. Findings and limits, study-wide: A TCR beta motif of under ten highly homologous variants appeared characteristic of ankylosing spondylitis blood.

No cognate antigen is known for these TCRs. TCRdb re-analysed the 5' RACE reads in MiXCR, keeping a single row per CDR3 protein. The sample includes over 400,000 distinct CDR3 sequences, 26% of them seen just once. The specimen sequenced was blood, either unsorted or a sorted T cell fraction (not recorded which). The origin of the receptors is a male donor with ankylosing spondylitis.

This chain connects TRBV27 to TRBJ2-7; possibly TRBD1 for D (5 bases). This CDR3 has 13 amino acids. Germline values: CDR1 MNHEY, CDR2 SMNVEV (reference sequence). V was cut by 3 bases and J by 5 bases, with 11 bases left in between. The CDR3 DNA follows: TGTGCCAGCAGTTTTCAGGACATCCACGAGCAGTACTTC. Its translation is CASSFQDIHEQYF.

For the CDR3, the DNA is TGTGCCAGCAGCCCCCGACAGGGATTGGGGGATGAGCAGTTCTTC. Residues: CASSPRQGLGDEQFF. The gene calls are TRBV12-3 or TRBV12-4 and TRBJ2-1, with 7 positions matching TRBD1. V lost 6 bases and J lost 8; bases outside the gene matches: 13. This CDR3 is built from 15 residues.

This clonotype was found a few times. The gene calls are TRBV7-2 and TRBJ2-7; 8 positions match TRBD2. The CDR3 extends over 14 amino acids. Germline trimming cut 6 bases from V and 4 bases from J; bases unmatched to any gene: 8. Germline V gives CDR1 SGHTA, CDR2 FQGNSA. CDR3 sequence reads: CASSSVPGGYEQYF. Here the CDR3 DNA reads TGTGCCAGCAGTTCAGTTCCGGGAGGGTACGAGCAGTACTTC.

A few counts support this clonotype. The V call is TRBV5-1, the J call TRBJ2-1, with 14 bases aligning to TRBD2. Germline CDR1 SGHRS, CDR2 YFSETQ. CDR3 size: 16 residues. The V segment lost 3 bases and the J segment 8 bases; nucleotides outside the gene matches: 7. The CDR3 DNA is TGCGCCAGCAGCTCTACCGGGACTAGCGGGAGCCATGAGCAGTTCTTC. Translating it yields CASSSTGTSGSHEQFF.

This clonotype was counted a few times. This chain uses TRBV10-3 with TRBJ2-7; TRBD1 agrees at 10 bases. The CDR3 is 17 amino acids. V shed 6 bases and J 2 bases; nucleotides not matched to a gene: 13. Looked up from germline, CDR1 is ENHRY and CDR2 is SYGVKD. CDR3 sequence: CAISGSTTGGHTYEQYF. The CDR3 DNA reads TGTGCCATCAGCGGGAGCACGACAGGGGGCCATACCTACGAGCAGTACTTC.

This clonotype has only a few counts. The V and J genes are TRBV29-1 and TRBJ1-2, with no clear D. Between the trimmed V and J ends, which lost 7 bases and 8 bases, there was a span of 23 bases. The germline V gene encodes CDR1 SQVTM and CDR2 ANQGSEA. The CDR3 is 14 amino acids. The CDR3, as DNA: TGCAGCGCAAACTCAGGACGGGAGAAACGGGGCTACACCTTC. Amino acids: CSANSGREKRGYTF.

This clonotype was recorded at least ten times. The chain has TRBV7-9 and TRBJ2-5; maybe TRBD2 (6 bases). CDR3 length: 13 residues. The germline CDR1 and CDR2 sequences are SEHNR and FQNEAQ (reference sequence). Trimming stripped 5 bases from V and 5 bases from J, with 12 bases between. The CDR3 DNA reads as TGTGCCAGCAGCCGCAGGGAGGAGGAGACCCAGTACTTC. Translation: CASSRREEETQYF.

CDR3 sequence: CASSPGVYQETQYF. CDR3 in DNA: TGTGCCAGCAGCCCGGGTGTGTACCAAGAGACCCAGTACTTC. The V and J genes are TRBV5-6 and TRBJ2-5; D gene unclear. Germline assignment: CDR1 SGHDT and CDR2 YYEEEE. The CDR3 is 14 amino acids. V lost 4 bases and J 0 bases, leaving 10 bases between the germline ends.

The chain combines TRBV7-8 with TRBJ1-3; D remains unclear. The ends were cut back, 1 base at V and 0 bases at J, with 7 bases in the middle. The CDR3 has 15 residues. Germline assignment: CDR1 SGHVS and CDR2 FQNEAQ. In DNA, the CDR3 is TGTGCCAGCAGCTTAGGGGCAGTCTCTGGAAACACCATATATTTT. Its translation is CASSLGAVSGNTIYF.

This chain uses TRBV11-2 with TRBJ2-7; 10 nucleotides match TRBD1. Trimming cost V 4 bases and J 0 bases; bases outside gene matches: 9. This CDR3 comprises 17 residues. The germline CDR1 and CDR2 sequences are SGHAT and FQNNGV. CDR3 amino acids: CASSSTGTGARSYEQYV. In DNA form, the CDR3 reads TGTGCCAGCAGCTCAACAGGGACAGGGGCCCGCTCCTACGAGCAGTACGTC.

This clonotype was detected only a few times. This chain uses TRBV7-2 with TRBJ2-7; 7 bases agree with TRBD2. CDR3 length equals 14 residues. In germline, CDR1 is SGHTA, CDR2 FQGNSA. With 5 bases clipped from V and 1 base from J, the junction kept 5 bases outside the gene matches. CDR3 DNA sequence: TGTGCCAGCAGCCTGGTAGCGGGTTCCTACGAGCAGTACGTC. It specifies CASSLVAGSYEQYV.

The gene calls are TRBV7-2 and TRBJ2-4; the D is unclear. The CDR3 has 13 amino acids. The germline V and J ends were trimmed by 6 bases and 1 base, with 7 bases remaining between them. The germline V gene encodes CDR1 SGHTA and CDR2 FQGNSA. The CDR3 loop reads CASRERAKNIQYF. The CDR3 region has the DNA TGTGCCAGCAGGGAAAGGGCCAAAAACATTCAGTACTTC.